The source of this T cell receptor beta chain is a study of blood T cells in healthy people across ages. General observations from the study: Per-million-T-cell TCR beta diversity fell roughly linearly with age. Compared with aged donors, long-lived donors showed fewer expanded clones, suggesting selection.

V was clipped by 4 bases and J by 7 bases, with 13 bases between them. Germline loops: CDR1 PRHDT, CDR2 FYEKMQ (reference sequence). The CDR3 has 13 residues. Concerning this clonotype itself: Its antigen remains unknown.

Each sample had at least 6.5 million PBMCs isolated. Sample-barcoded 5' priming and a J-beta primer mix drove a second PCR of roughly 7 to 11 cycles. Template switching added a 12-random-nucleotide identifier to every cDNA molecule. From the 5' RACE reads, TCRdb called clonotypes with MiXCR, one entry per CDR3 protein. The sample carries about 1,400,000 distinct CDR3 sequences, approximately 42% recorded once. Sequenced input: blood. This TCR derives from a young woman in good health. The V and J genes are TRBV13 and TRBJ1-1, with D possibly being TRBD1 (5 bases). Here the CDR3 reads CASSWGGNDEAFF. In nucleotides, the CDR3 is TGTGCCAGCAGCTGGGGGGGTAACGATGAAGCTTTCTTT. Using reference TRBV13 and TRBJ1-1 for the parts outside the CDR3, the full variable domain is AAGVIQSPRHLIKEKRETATLKCYPIPRHDTVYWYQQGPGQDPQFLISFYEKMQSDKGSIPDRFSAQQFSDYHSELNMSSLELGDSALYFCASSWGGNDEAFFGQGTRLTVV.